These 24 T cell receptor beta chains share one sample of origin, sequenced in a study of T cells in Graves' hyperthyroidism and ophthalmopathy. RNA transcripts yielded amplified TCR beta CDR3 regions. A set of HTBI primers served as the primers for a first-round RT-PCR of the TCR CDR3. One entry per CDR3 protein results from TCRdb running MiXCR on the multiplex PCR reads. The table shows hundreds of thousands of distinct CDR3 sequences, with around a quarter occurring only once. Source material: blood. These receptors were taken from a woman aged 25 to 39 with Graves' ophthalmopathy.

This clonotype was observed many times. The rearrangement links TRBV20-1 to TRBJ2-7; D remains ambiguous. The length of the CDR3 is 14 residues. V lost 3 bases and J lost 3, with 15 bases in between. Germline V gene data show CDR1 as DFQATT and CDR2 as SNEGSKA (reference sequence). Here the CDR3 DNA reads TGCAGTGCTAGCGCAGATGGAGATAGCTACGAGCAGTACTTC. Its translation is CSASADGDSYEQYF.

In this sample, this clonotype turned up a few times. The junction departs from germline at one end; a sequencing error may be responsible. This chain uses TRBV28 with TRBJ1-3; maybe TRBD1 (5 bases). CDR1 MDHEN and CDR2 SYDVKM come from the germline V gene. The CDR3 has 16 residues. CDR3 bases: TGTGCCAGCAGTTCGTCTCTCGGGGGAGCTGGAGACACCATATATTTT. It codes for CASSSSLGGAGDTIYF.

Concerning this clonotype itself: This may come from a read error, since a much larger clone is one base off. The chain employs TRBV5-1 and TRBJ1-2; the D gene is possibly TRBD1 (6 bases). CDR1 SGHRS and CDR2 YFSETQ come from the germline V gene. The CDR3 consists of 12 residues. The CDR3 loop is CVSSSDSMGYTF. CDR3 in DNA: TGCGTCAGCAGTTCGGACAGTATGGGCTACACCTTC.

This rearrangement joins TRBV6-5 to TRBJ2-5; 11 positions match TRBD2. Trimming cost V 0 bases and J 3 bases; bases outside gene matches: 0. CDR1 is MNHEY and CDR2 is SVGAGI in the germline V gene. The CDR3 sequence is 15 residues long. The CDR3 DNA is TGTGCCAGCAGTTACTCGACTAGCGGGGAAGAGACCCAGTACTTC. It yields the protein CASSYSTSGEETQYF.

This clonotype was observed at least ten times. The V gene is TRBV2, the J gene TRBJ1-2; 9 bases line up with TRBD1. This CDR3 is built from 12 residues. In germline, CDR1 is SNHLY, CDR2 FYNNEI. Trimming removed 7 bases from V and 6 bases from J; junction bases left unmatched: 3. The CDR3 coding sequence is TGTGCCAGCATGGGGACAGGGAATGGCTACACCTTC. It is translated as CASMGTGNGYTF. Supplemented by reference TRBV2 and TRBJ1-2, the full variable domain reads EPEVTQTPSHQVTQMGQEVILRCVPISNHLYFYWYRQILGQKVEFLVSFYNNEISEKSEIFDDQFSVERPDGSNFTLKIRSTKLEDSAMYFCASMGTGNGYTFGSGTRLTVV.

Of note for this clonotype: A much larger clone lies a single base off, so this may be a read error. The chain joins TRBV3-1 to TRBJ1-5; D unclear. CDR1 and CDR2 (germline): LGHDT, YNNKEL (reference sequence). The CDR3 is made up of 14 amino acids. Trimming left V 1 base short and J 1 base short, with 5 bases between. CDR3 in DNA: TGTGCCAGCAGCCAAGTTATGAGCAATCAGCCCCAGCATTTT. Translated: CASSQVMSNQPQHF.

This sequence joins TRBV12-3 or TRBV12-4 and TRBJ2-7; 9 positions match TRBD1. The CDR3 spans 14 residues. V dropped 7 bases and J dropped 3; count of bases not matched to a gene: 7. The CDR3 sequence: CASNRQGDGYEQYF. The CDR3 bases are TGTGCCAGCAACCGACAGGGGGACGGCTACGAGCAGTACTTC.

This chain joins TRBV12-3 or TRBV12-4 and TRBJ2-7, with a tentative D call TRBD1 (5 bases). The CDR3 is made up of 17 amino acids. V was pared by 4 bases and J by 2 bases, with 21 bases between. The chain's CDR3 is CASSSYRPTRAPYEQYF. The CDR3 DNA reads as TGTGCCAGCAGTTCTTATAGACCCACCAGGGCCCCCTACGAGCAGTACTTC.

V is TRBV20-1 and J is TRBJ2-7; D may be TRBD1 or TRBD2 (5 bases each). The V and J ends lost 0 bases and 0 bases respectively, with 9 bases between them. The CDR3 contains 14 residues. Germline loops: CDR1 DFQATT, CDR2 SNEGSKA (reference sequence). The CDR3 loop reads CSAREFGASYEQYF. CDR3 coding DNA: TGCAGTGCTAGAGAGTTCGGGGCCTCCTACGAGCAGTACTTC.

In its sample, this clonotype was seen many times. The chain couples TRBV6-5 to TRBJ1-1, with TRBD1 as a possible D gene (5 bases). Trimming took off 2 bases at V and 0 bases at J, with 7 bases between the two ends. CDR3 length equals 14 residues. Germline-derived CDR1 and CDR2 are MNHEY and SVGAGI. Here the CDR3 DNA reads TGTGCCAGCAGTTACGGGGCGTTGAACACTGAAGCTTTCTTT. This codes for CASSYGALNTEAFF.

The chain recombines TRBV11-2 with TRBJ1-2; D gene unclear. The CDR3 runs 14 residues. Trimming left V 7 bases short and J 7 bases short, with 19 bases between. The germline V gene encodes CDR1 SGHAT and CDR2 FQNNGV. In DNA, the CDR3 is TGTGCCAGCACCTGGGGTCCGTTAAGTGGTGGCTACACCTTC. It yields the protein CASTWGPLSGGYTF.

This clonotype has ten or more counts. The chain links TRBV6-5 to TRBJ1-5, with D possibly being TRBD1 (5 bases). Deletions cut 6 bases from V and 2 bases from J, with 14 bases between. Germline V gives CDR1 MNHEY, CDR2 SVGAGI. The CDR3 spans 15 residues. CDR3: CASRPAGLGNQPQHF. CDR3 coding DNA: TGTGCCAGCAGGCCAGCAGGGTTGGGCAATCAGCCCCAGCATTTT.

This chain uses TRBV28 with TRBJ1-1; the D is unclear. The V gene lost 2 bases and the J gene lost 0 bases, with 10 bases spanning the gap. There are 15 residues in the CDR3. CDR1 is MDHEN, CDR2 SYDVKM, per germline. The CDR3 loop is CASSLGRRVNTEAFF. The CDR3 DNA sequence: TGTGCCAGCAGTTTAGGGCGGCGGGTGAACACTGAAGCTTTCTTT.

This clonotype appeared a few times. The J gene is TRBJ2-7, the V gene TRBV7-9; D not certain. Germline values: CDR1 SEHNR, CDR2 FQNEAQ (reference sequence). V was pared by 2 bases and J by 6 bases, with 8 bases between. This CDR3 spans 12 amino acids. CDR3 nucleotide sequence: TGTGCCAGCAGCTTACAGAGTTTCGAGCAGTACTTC. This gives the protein CASSLQSFEQYF.

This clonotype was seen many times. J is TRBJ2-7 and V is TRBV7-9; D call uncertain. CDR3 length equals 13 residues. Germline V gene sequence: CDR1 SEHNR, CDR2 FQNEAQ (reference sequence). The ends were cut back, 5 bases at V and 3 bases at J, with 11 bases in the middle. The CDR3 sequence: CASSADGLYEQYF. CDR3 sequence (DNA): TGTGCCAGCAGCGCGGACGGCCTCTACGAGCAGTACTTC.

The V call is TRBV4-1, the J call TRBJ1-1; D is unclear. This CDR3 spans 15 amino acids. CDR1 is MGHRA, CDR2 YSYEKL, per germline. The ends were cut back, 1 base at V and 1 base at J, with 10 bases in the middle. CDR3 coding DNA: TGCGCCAGCAGCCAAGGATGGACGAGGAACACTGAAGCTTTCTTT. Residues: CASSQGWTRNTEAFF.

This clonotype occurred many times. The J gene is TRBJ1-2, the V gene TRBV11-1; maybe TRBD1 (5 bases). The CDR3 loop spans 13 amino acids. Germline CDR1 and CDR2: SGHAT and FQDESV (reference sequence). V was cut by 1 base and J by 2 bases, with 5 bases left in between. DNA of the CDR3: TGTGCCAGCAGCTTAGGGGACAACTATGGCTACACCTTC. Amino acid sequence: CASSLGDNYGYTF.

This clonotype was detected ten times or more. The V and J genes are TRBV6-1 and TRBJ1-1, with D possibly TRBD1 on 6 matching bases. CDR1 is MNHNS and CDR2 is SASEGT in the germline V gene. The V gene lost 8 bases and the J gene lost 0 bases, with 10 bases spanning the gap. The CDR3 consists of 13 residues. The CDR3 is CASLQGLNTEAFF. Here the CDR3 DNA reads TGTGCCAGCCTACAGGGACTGAACACTGAAGCTTTCTTT.

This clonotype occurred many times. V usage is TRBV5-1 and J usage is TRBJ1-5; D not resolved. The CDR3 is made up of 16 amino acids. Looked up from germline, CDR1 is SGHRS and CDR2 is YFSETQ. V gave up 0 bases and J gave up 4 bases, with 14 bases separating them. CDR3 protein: CASSLVSGLWNQPQHF. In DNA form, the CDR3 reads TGCGCCAGCAGCTTGGTTTCAGGTTTATGGAATCAGCCCCAGCATTTT. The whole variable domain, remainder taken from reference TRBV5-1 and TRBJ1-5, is KAGVTQTPRYLIKTRGQQVTLSCSPISGHRSVSWYQQTPGQGLQFLFEYFSETQRNKGNFPGRFSGRQFSNSRSEMNVSTLELGDSALYLCASSLVSGLWNQPQHFGDGTRLSIL.

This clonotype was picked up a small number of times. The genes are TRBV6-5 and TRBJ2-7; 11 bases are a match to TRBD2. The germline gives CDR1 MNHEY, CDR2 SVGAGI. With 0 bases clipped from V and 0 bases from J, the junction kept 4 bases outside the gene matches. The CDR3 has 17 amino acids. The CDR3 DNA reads TGTGCCAGCAGTTACTCGTACCTAGCGGGAGGCTCCTACGAGCAGTACTTC. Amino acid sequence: CASSYSYLAGGSYEQYF.

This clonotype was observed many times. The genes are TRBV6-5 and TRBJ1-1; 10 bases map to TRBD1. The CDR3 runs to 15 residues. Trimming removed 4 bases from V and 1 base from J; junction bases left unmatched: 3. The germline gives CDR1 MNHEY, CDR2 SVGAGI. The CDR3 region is CASSFDRGPNTEAFF. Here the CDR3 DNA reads TGTGCCAGCAGTTTCGACAGGGGGCCGAACACTGAAGCTTTCTTT.

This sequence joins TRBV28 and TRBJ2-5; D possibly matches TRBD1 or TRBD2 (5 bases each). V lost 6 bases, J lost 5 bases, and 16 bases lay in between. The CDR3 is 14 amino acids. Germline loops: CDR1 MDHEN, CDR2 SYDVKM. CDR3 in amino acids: CASRSSGSLETQYF. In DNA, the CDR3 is TGTGCCAGCAGAAGTTCAGGGAGTTTGGAGACCCAGTACTTC.

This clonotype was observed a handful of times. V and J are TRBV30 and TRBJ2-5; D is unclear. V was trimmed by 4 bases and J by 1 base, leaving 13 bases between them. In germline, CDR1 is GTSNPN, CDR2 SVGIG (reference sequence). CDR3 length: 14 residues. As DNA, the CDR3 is TGTGCCTGGACGGTTTGGAGAATCCAAGAGACCCAGTACTTC. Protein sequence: CAWTVWRIQETQYF.

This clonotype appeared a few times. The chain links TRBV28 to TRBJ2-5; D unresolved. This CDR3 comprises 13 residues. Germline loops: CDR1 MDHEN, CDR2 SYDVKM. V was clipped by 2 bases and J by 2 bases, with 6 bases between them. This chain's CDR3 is CASSLHSQETQYF. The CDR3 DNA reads TGTGCCAGCAGTTTACACAGTCAAGAGACCCAGTACTTC.